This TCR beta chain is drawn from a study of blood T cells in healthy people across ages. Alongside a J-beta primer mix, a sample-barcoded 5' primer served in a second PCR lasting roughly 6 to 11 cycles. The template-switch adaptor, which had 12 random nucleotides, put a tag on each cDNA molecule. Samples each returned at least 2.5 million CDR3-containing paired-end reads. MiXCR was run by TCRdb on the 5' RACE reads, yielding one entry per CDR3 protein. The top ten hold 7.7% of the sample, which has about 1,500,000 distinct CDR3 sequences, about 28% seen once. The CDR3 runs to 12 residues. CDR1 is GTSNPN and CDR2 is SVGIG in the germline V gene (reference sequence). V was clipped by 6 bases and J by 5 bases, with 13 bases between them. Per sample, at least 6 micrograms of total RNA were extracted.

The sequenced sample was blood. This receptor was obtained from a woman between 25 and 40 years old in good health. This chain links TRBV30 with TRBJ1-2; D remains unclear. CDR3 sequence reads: CACSEGPYGYTF. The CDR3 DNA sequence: TGTGCCTGCAGCGAAGGCCCGTATGGCTACACCTTC.